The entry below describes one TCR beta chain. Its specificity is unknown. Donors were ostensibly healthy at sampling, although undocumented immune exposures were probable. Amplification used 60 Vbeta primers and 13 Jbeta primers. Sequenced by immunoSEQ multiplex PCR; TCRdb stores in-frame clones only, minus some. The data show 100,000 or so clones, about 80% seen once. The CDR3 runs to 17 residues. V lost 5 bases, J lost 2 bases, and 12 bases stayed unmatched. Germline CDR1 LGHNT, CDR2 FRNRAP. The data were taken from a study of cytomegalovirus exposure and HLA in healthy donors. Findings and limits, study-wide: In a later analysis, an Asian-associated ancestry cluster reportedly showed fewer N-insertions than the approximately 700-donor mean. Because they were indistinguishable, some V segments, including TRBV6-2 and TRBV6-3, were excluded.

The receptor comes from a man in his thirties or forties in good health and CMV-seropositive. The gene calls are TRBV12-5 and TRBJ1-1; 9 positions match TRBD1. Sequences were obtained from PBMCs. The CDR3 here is CASGTPGQGRLNTEAFF. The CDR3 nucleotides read TGTGCTAGTGGTACTCCGGGACAGGGCCGCCTCAACACTGAAGCTTTCTTT.